A single sample is the source of the 7 T cell receptor beta chains below, sequenced in a study of blood T cells in healthy people across ages. Next came a second PCR, run for 7 to 11 cycles, which used a sample-barcoded 5' primer along with a J-beta primer mix. TCRdb recomputed calls from the 5' RACE reads with MiXCR, one row per CDR3 protein. Of 1.5 million to 2 million distinct CDR3 sequences in the sample, 28% were seen once. Material for sequencing was blood. These receptors came from a woman aged 25 to 39 in good health.

The sample holds many counts of this clonotype. The chain combines TRBV5-1 with TRBJ2-7; TRBD1 matches 8 bases. Germline assignment: CDR1 SGHRS and CDR2 YFSETQ. J was trimmed by 5 bases and V by 4 bases; bases with no gene match: 17. The CDR3 length is 17 residues. CDR3 protein: CASSPVISWTGTHEQYF. The CDR3 nucleotides are TGCGCCAGCAGCCCCGTGATTAGCTGGACAGGGACCCACGAGCAGTACTTC. Complete variable domain (other parts from reference TRBV5-1 and TRBJ2-7): KAGVTQTPRYLIKTRGQQVTLSCSPISGHRSVSWYQQTPGQGLQFLFEYFSETQRNKGNFPGRFSGRQFSNSRSEMNVSTLELGDSALYLCASSPVISWTGTHEQYFGPGTRLTVT.

The rearrangement joins TRBV4-3 to TRBJ2-1, with a possible D match to TRBD2 (6 bases). The germline V and J ends were trimmed by 1 base and 8 bases, with 15 bases remaining between them. Germline CDR1 reads LGHNA; CDR2 reads YSLEER. This CDR3 spans 15 amino acids. CDR3 sequence: CASSQARESYYEQFF. The CDR3 bases are TGCGCCAGCAGCCAAGCTCGGGAGAGTTATTATGAGCAGTTCTTC.

As for this clonotype: One end of the junction is discordant with germline, which a read error may explain. The chain carries TRBV18 and TRBJ2-2; TRBD2 is a possible D gene (6 bases). Germline CDR1 reads KGHSH; CDR2 reads LQKENI. The CDR3 is 16 amino acids. The chain's CDR3 is CASSPSGSRNTGERFF. The CDR3 bases are TGTGCCAGCTCACCATCCGGGAGCAGGAACACCGGGGAGCGGTTTTTT.

This clonotype was detected many times. This chain uses TRBV12-3 or TRBV12-4 with TRBJ2-4; D not resolved. V was cut by 1 base and J by 6 bases, with 10 bases left in between. The CDR3 is made up of 14 amino acids. The CDR3 here is CASSLGFSGNIQYF. CDR3 bases: TGTGCCAGCAGTTTAGGTTTTTCGGGAAACATTCAGTACTTC.

A note on this clonotype: At one of its ends the junction is not consistent with the germline gene, which may arise from a read error. J is TRBJ2-1 and V is TRBV10-3; D might be TRBD1 or TRBD2, each matching 5 bases. Germline V gives CDR1 ENHRY, CDR2 SYGVKD. The CDR3 contains 13 residues. The CDR3 here is CSISEFGDHEQFF. The CDR3 DNA is TGTTCCATCAGTGAGTTTGGGGACCATGAGCAGTTCTTC.

CDR3 sequence (DNA): TGTGCCAGCTCACCGCCGGCAGGTGAAGCTTTCTTT. It yields the protein CASSPPAGEAFF. The rearrangement joins TRBV18 to TRBJ1-1; D ambiguous. CDR3 length: 12 residues. CDR1 and CDR2 from the germline V gene are KGHSH and LQKENI. Trimming pared 3 bases from V and 7 bases from J, leaving 9 bases between.

In this sample, this clonotype turned up a few times. This sequence joins TRBV6-2 or TRBV6-3 and TRBJ2-5; TRBD2 agrees at 12 bases. The V gene end was trimmed by 8 bases and the J gene end by 2 bases; junction bases not matched to a gene: 9. The CDR3 contains 16 residues. Germline V gives CDR1 MNHEY, CDR2 SVGEGT. The CDR3 spells CASAPYGLAGQETQYF. CDR3 DNA sequence: TGTGCCAGCGCGCCCTACGGACTAGCGGGACAAGAGACCCAGTACTTC.